This T cell receptor (beta chain) came from a study of blood T cell repertoires in COVID-19. About the research overall: Some COVID-19 samples were acute and others convalescent; all came from the United States, Italy and Spain. PBMCs, B-cell-depleted T cells, or T cells provided the cDNA or gDNA that made up the material.

The CDR3 totals 12 residues. This clone has only a few counts. Original data processing: The authors estimated nucleated cell counts from reference gene primer amplification. Some clones are missing from TCRdb's copy, which holds only in-frame ones; the method was immunoSEQ multiplex PCR. The DNA was the basis for D and trimming; V, J and clone size are from that table. Here the sample spans some 150,000 clones, around 85% being singletons. Sequencing was done on a sample of peripheral blood. The V call is TRBV21-1, the J call TRBJ1-5. TRBV21-1 is assigned pseudogene status. The origin of this receptor is a woman in her 70s with acute or convalescent COVID-19. CDR3 sequence reads: CASSEEDQPQHF. CDR3 nucleotide sequence: TGTGCCAGCAGTGAGGAGGACCAGCCCCAGCATTTT.